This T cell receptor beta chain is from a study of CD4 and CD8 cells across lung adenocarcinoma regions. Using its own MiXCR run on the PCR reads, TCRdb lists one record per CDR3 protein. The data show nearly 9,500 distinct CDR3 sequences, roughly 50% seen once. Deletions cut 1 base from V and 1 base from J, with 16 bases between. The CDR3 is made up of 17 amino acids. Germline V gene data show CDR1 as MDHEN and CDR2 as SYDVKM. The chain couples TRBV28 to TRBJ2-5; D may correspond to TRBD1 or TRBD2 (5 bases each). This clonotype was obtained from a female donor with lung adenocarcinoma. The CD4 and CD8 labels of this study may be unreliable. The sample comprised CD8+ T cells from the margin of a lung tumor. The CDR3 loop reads CASSLLPGRGIQETQYF. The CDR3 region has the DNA TGTGCCAGCAGTTTATTACCGGGGCGAGGGATCCAAGAGACCCAGTACTTC.